This T cell receptor beta chain comes out of a study of technical replicates of blood from a few donors. The CDR3 runs to 14 residues. Germline CDR1 SGHTA, CDR2 FQGNSA. Trimming took 2 bases from V and 5 from J, leaving 9 bases between them. TCRdb keeps only in-frame clones here, not all; method: immunoSEQ multiplex PCR. This table holds about 68,000 clones, 95% to 98% found once. This TCR was recovered from a human donor in good health. Sequenced sample: T cells isolated from PBMCs. The chain couples TRBV7-2 to TRBJ2-2, with D tentatively TRBD1 (5 bases). CDR3 sequence (DNA): TGTGCCAGCAGCTTACTGTGGACAACCGGGGAGCTGTTTTTT. Protein product: CASSLLWTTGELFF.